This TCR beta chain was identified during a study of T cell changes during pregnancy in multiple sclerosis. TCRdb keeps only in-frame clones here, not all; method: immunoSEQ multiplex PCR. The table has about 75,000 clones, roughly 94% seen once. The sequencing here drew on CD4+ T cells from peripheral blood mononuclear cells, taken after pregnancy. This receptor was obtained from a female donor with multiple sclerosis, enrolled in a pregnancy study.

The CDR3 DNA is TGTGCCAGCAGCCAACCGGACAGGGCGATTGGAAACACCATATATTTT. It specifies CASSQPDRAIGNTIYF. The rearrangement joins TRBV11-2 to TRBJ1-3; TRBD1 aligns across 8 bases. V shed 5 bases, J shed 3 bases, and the junction held 9 bases outside the gene matches. CDR1 is SGHAT and CDR2 is FQNNGV in the germline V gene. This CDR3 region has 16 residues.